This TCR beta chain emerged from a study of cytomegalovirus exposure and HLA in healthy donors. Findings and caveats of the study: Versus the roughly 670-donor mean, an Asian-associated ancestry cluster reportedly showed fewer N-insertions in a later analysis. Accounts indicate the classifier identified cytomegalovirus status with strong specificity and sensitivity. Researchers reportedly found TCR beta sequences accurately predicted most subjects' HLA-A and HLA-B alleles.

CDR3 length equals 16 residues. The germline gives CDR1 SEHNR, CDR2 FQNEAQ (reference sequence). Primers: 60 Vbeta forward and 13 Jbeta reverse. TCRdb's copy holds only in-frame clones and misses some; the assay was immunoSEQ multiplex PCR. Of about 120,000 clones listed, approximately 80% are singletons. A word on this clone: The antigen is undetermined. A read error may produce the germline difference seen at one junction end.

Sequenced sample: PBMCs. The clonotype was recovered from a human donor in good health. V and J are TRBV7-9 and TRBJ2-3, with TRBD1 as a possible D gene (6 bases). For the CDR3, the DNA is TGTTCCAGCAGCTTTTTCCGGGACATCAACACAGATACGCAGTATTTT. Translation: CSSSFFRDINTDTQYF. Complete variable domain (other parts from reference TRBV7-9 and TRBJ2-3): DTGVSQNPRHKITKRGQNVTFRCDPISEHNRLYWYRQTLGQGPEFLTYFQNEAQLEKSRLLSDRFSAERPKGSFSTLEIQRTEQGDSAMYLCSSSFFRDINTDTQYFGPGTRLTVL.